A single sample is the source of the 2 T cell receptor beta chains below, sequenced in a study of blood T cell repertoires in COVID-19. The method was immunoSEQ multiplex PCR; TCRdb's version includes in-frame clones alone and lacks a portion of them. The repertoire includes approximately 180,000 clones, approximately 84% of them detected once, and roughly 1.2% sits in the top ten. The sequenced material came from PBMCs or T cells enriched from blood (not recorded which). These receptors were collected from a human donor with acute COVID-19. The donor label of this sample is uncertain.

This chain links TRBV2 with TRBJ1-5; D remains ambiguous. V lost 6 bases, J lost 2 bases, and 14 bases lay in between. The germline CDR1 and CDR2 sequences are SNHLY and FYNNEI. This CDR3 has 15 amino acids. The CDR3: CASRRADLGNQPQHF. The CDR3 bases are TGTGCCAGCAGGAGGGCCGACTTGGGCAATCAGCCCCAGCATTTT.

This chain joins TRBV27 and TRBJ2-3, with 7 bases identical to TRBD2. The CDR3 extends over 15 amino acids. Germline lookup yields CDR1 MNHEY and CDR2 SMNVEV (reference sequence). The junction had 12 bases not matched to a gene; V was cut back by 6 bases and J by 6 bases. CDR3 residues: CASRSRDYKEDTQYF. DNA of the CDR3: TGTGCCAGCAGGAGCCGGGACTATAAAGAGGATACGCAGTATTTT.